One sample yielded the 20 T cell receptor beta chains listed below, sequenced in a study of Graves' ophthalmopathy and Graves' hyperthyroidism (dated by TCRdb to 2016 to 2019). The sequencer listed for this sample is Illumina HiSeq 2000. TCR beta CDR3 regions were amplified from RNA transcripts for repertoire sequencing. HTBI primers and the Qiagen OneStep RT-PCR kit were used in a first-round RT-PCR, which was followed by a second-round multiplex PCR, size selection and purification. In TCRdb, the public reads were trimmed at Q25 with fastp and aligned with MiXCR, with productive beta chains retained. Rows with one shared CDR3 protein collapse into an entry with the most common genes and DNA. This sample comprises approximately 41,000 distinct CDR3 sequences, about 51% of them detected only once. Of the sample, 18% falls within the top ten clones. Sequencing was performed on peripheral blood. Every receptor here comes from an adult man with Graves' ophthalmopathy.

Many counts were recorded for this clonotype. CDR3 sequence: CASSEGDSYYNEQFF. The CDR3 DNA sequence: TGCGCCAGCAGTGAAGGGGACAGTTACTACAATGAGCAGTTCTTC. This chain links TRBV10-2 with TRBJ2-1; 7 bases match TRBD1. The V gene's germline CDR1 is WSHSY and CDR2 SAAADI. With 3 bases clipped from V and 3 bases from J, the junction kept 5 bases outside the gene matches. The CDR3 length is 15 residues.

The chain carries TRBV5-8 and TRBJ1-2; 7 nucleotides match TRBD1. In germline, CDR1 is SGHTS, CDR2 YDEGEE. The J segment lost 4 bases and the V segment lost 5 bases, leaving 8 bases of the junction unmatched. This CDR3 comprises 14 residues. CDR3 sequence reads: CASSPRQGVYGYTF. CDR3 nucleotide sequence: TGTGCCAGCAGTCCTCGACAGGGAGTCTATGGCTACACCTTC.

In this sample, this clonotype turned up many times. This chain links TRBV6-1 with TRBJ2-1; possible D gene TRBD2, 7 bases. V dropped 7 bases and J dropped 1 base, with 17 bases sitting between them. Germline V gene data show CDR1 as MNHNS and CDR2 as SASEGT. There are 16 residues in the CDR3. CDR3 in amino acids: CASKGGGTVSYNEQFF. DNA for the CDR3: TGTGCCAGCAAGGGGGGGGGGACGGTTTCCTACAATGAGCAGTTCTTC.

This clonotype was detected ten times or more. J is TRBJ2-7 and V is TRBV6-1; D gene ambiguous. From germline, CDR1 is MNHNS and CDR2 SASEGT. The CDR3 runs to 13 residues. V gave up 4 bases and J gave up 1 base, with 8 bases separating them. The CDR3, as DNA: TGTGCCAGCAGTGGGAAGGGTTCCTACGAGCAGTACTTC. Protein product: CASSGKGSYEQYF.

The V call is TRBV7-8, the J call TRBJ2-3, with TRBD2 matching 7 bases. Germline CDR1 reads SGHVS; CDR2 reads FQNEAQ. Trimming took 0 bases from V and 1 from J; bases not matched to a gene: 7. This CDR3 is built from 17 residues. The CDR3 DNA is TGTGCCAGCAGCTTAGCGGGGGGGAGAATACGCACAGATACGCAGTATTTT. It yields the protein CASSLAGGRIRTDTQYF.

In this sample, this clonotype turned up many times. This chain uses TRBV11-2 with TRBJ2-2; no clear D. Trimming left V 4 bases short and J 2 bases short, with 2 bases between. The CDR3 runs 12 residues. The germline CDR1 and CDR2 sequences are SGHAT and FQNNGV. The CDR3 loop reads CASSSNTGELFF. The CDR3 nucleotides read TGTGCCAGCAGCTCTAACACCGGGGAGCTGTTTTTT.

The J gene is TRBJ2-5, the V gene TRBV13, with 9 nucleotides matching TRBD1. Germline assignment: CDR1 PRHDT and CDR2 FYEKMQ (reference sequence). After removal of 8 bases from V and 4 bases from J, the junction contained 5 bases not matched to a gene. CDR3 length equals 13 residues. The CDR3 protein is CASGETGGETQYF. The CDR3 nucleotides read TGTGCCAGCGGGGAGACAGGGGGAGAGACCCAGTACTTC. Full variable domain (missing parts from reference TRBV13 and TRBJ2-5): AAGVIQSPRHLIKEKRETATLKCYPIPRHDTVYWYQQGPGQDPQFLISFYEKMQSDKGSIPDRFSAQQFSDYHSELNMSSLELGDSALYFCASGETGGETQYFGPGTRLLVL.

This clonotype has at least ten counts. Since a much larger clone is just one base distant, this may be a read error. The chain recombines TRBV20-1 with TRBJ2-1; 10 nucleotides match TRBD2. Per the germline V gene, CDR1 is DFQATT and CDR2 is SNEGSKA (reference sequence). CDR3 length: 15 amino acids. CDR3 bases: TGCAGTGCTAGGATTAGCGGGGGGCTCTACAATGAGCAGCTCTTC. It is translated as CSARISGGLYNEQLF.

This chain links TRBV5-6 with TRBJ2-3, with D tentatively TRBD1 (6 bases). The V end lost 5 bases, the J end lost 8 bases, and 12 bases lay between the germline ends. Germline assignment: CDR1 SGHDT and CDR2 YYEEEE. The CDR3 consists of 12 residues. The CDR3 is CASRLLGGTQYF. The CDR3 bases are TGTGCCAGCAGGTTGTTAGGGGGTACGCAGTATTTT.

This chain joins TRBV7-9 and TRBJ2-3; D tentatively fits TRBD1 or TRBD2 (5 bases each). The germline V and J ends were trimmed by 5 bases and 5 bases, with 11 bases remaining between them. The CDR3 loop spans 13 amino acids. Germline-derived CDR1 and CDR2 are SEHNR and FQNEAQ (reference sequence). The CDR3 loop is CASSDGARDTQYF. For the CDR3, the DNA is TGTGCCAGCAGCGACGGGGCCAGAGATACGCAGTATTTT.

V gene TRBV15 combines with J gene TRBJ1-1, with D uncertain. Trimming took off 0 bases at V and 1 base at J, with 6 bases between the two ends. In germline, CDR1 is LNHNV, CDR2 YYDKDF (reference sequence). The CDR3 covers 14 residues. CDR3 loop: CATSRDVGNTEAFF. DNA for the CDR3: TGTGCCACCAGCAGAGATGTGGGGAACACTGAAGCTTTCTTT.

Many counts were recorded for this clonotype. The V and J genes are TRBV19 and TRBJ1-5; 7 bases align to TRBD1. Germline CDR1 reads LNHDA; CDR2 reads SQIVND (reference sequence). The J segment lost 4 bases and the V segment lost 6 bases, leaving 9 bases of the junction unmatched. This CDR3 has 15 residues. The CDR3 coding sequence is TGTGCCAGTAGCCCCCCAGGACAGGTGAATCAGCCCCAGCATTTT. Translation gives CASSPPGQVNQPQHF.

In its sample, this clonotype was seen many times. CDR3 coding DNA: TGTGCCAGCAGCCCACAGGGTTGGGGGAACGAGCAGTACTTC. Translated, it gives CASSPQGWGNEQYF. V is TRBV7-9 and J is TRBJ2-7; tentatively, D is TRBD1 (6 bases). Germline loops: CDR1 SEHNR, CDR2 FQNEAQ (reference sequence). This CDR3 region has 14 residues. Trimming removed 5 bases from V and 5 bases from J, with 16 bases in between.

This clonotype was detected many times. The rearrangement uses TRBV13 and TRBJ2-5; 13 bases agree with TRBD2. The V segment lost 5 bases and the J segment 5 bases; nucleotides outside the gene matches: 8. The CDR3 consists of 16 residues. Germline CDR1 PRHDT, CDR2 FYEKMQ (reference sequence). CDR3 in DNA: TGTGCCAGCAGCAGCAAACTAGCGGGGGGGCTGGAGACCCAGTACTTC. It specifies CASSSKLAGGLETQYF.

This clonotype is medium-sized by share. The chain is built from TRBV24-1 and TRBJ2-1; D is unresolved. The V gene lost 4 bases and the J gene lost 2 bases, with 11 bases spanning the gap. The CDR3 extends over 15 amino acids. The germline CDR1 and CDR2 sequences are KGHDR and SFDVKD. In DNA, the CDR3 is TGTGCCACCAGTGAGAGTACGATACCCTACAATGAGCAGTTCTTC. This gives the protein CATSESTIPYNEQFF.

This clonotype showed up many times. The CDR3 nucleotides are TGTGCCAGCAGTTACAATTATGGGACTAGCGGCGTCGGGGAGCTGTTTTTT. This sequence encodes CASSYNYGTSGVGELFF. This chain connects TRBV6-5 to TRBJ2-2, with 11 bases matching TRBD2. V shed 2 bases, J shed 7 bases, and the junction held 9 bases outside the gene matches. This CDR3 has 17 amino acids. CDR1 is MNHEY and CDR2 is SVGAGI in the germline V gene.

This clonotype was detected once. V and J are TRBV6-4 and TRBJ2-6; 7 bases are shared with TRBD2. Trimming removed 8 bases from V and 5 bases from J; junction bases left unmatched: 3. The CDR3 length is 13 residues. Looked up from germline, CDR1 is MRHNA and CDR2 is SNTAGT. DNA of the CDR3: TGTGCCAGCGCGAGCGGGAGGGCCAACGTCCTGACTTTC. It is translated as CASASGRANVLTF.

V gene TRBV5-4 combines with J gene TRBJ2-3; D unclear. Germline lookup yields CDR1 SGHNT and CDR2 YYREEE (reference sequence). The length of the CDR3 is 14 residues. Trimming took 5 bases from V and 0 from J, leaving 10 bases between them. CDR3 amino acids: CASRETTSTDTQYF. The CDR3 DNA follows: TGTGCCAGCAGGGAAACAACTAGCACAGATACGCAGTATTTT.

This clonotype appeared many times. The CDR3 nucleotides read TGCGCCAGCAGCCAAGAGGTCTCAGCGTCTGGGGCCAACGTCCTGACTTTC. Protein: CASSQEVSASGANVLTF. V is TRBV4-3 and J is TRBJ2-6; D ambiguous. The germline gives CDR1 LGHNA, CDR2 YSLEER. The length of the CDR3 is 17 residues. The germline V and J ends were trimmed by 0 bases and 1 base, with 10 bases remaining between them.

About this clonotype itself: Being one base from a much bigger clone, this may be a read error. The chain couples TRBV6-4 to TRBJ2-1, with 7 bases identical to TRBD1. The V gene's germline CDR1 is MRHNA and CDR2 SNTAGT. The CDR3 sequence is 14 residues long. V shed 6 bases and J 0 bases; nucleotides not matched to a gene: 2. CDR3 loop: CASRPGGSYNEQFF. CDR3 DNA sequence: TGTGCCAGCAGACCAGGGGGCTCCTACAATGAGCAGTTCTTC.